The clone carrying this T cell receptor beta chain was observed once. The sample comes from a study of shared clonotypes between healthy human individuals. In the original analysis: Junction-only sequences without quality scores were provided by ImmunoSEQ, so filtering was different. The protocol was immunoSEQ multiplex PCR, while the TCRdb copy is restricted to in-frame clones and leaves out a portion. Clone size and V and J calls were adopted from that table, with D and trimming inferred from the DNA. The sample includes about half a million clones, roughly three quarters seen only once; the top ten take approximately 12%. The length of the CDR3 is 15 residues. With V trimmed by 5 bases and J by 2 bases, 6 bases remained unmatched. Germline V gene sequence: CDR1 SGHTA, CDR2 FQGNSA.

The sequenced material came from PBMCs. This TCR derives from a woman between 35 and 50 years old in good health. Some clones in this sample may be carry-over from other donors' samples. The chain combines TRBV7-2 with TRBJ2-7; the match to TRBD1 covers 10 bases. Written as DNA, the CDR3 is TGTGCCAGCAGCCACGGGACAGGGGAAACCTACGAGCAGTACTTC. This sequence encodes CASSHGTGETYEQYF.